These T cell receptor beta chains were read from a single sample in a study of T cells after yellow fever vaccination. Each CDR3 protein gets one entry after TCRdb re-called the 5' RACE reads with MiXCR. The sample has some 350,000 distinct CDR3 sequences, 8.7% seen once; the top ten hold around 17%. The sequencing here drew on PBMCs, taken on the day of the first yellow fever vaccination. The receptor set was obtained from a man younger than 35 who received the YFV17D yellow fever vaccine. The CDR3 runs from the conserved cysteine through the conserved F or W. Each record gives: clone size, J gene, D gene, V gene, CDR3 DNA, CDR3 protein. The D gene is left open where the match is weak. Not all rows give a size; the values are once, few, many and, for expanded clones, a class.

clone_size: few; j_call: TRBJ2-3; d_call: TRBD1; v_call: TRBV4-1; cdr3_nt: TGCGCCAGCAGCCAAGGTCTTAAGGGGGCGCGTACAGATACGCAGTATTTT; cdr3_aa: CASSQGLKGARTDTQYF
clone_size: few; j_call: TRBJ2-5; d_call: -; v_call: TRBV7-2; cdr3_nt: TGTGCCAGCAGCTTAGGAGGGTTTGGAGAGACCCAGTACTTC; cdr3_aa: CASSLGGFGETQYF
clone_size: few; j_call: TRBJ2-7; d_call: TRBD2; v_call: TRBV6-1; cdr3_nt: TGTGCCAGCAGACCTTTAGCGGGGGGTTCCTACGAGCAGTACTTC; cdr3_aa: CASRPLAGGSYEQYF
clone_size: few; j_call: TRBJ1-2; d_call: -; v_call: TRBV27; cdr3_nt: TGTGCCAGCGGAAGGACTAACTATGGCTACACCTTC; cdr3_aa: CASGRTNYGYTF
clone_size: -; j_call: TRBJ2-4; d_call: -; v_call: TRBV25-1; cdr3_nt: TGTGCCAGCAGTGATTCTCCCGTCGACATTCAGTACTTC; cdr3_aa: CASSDSPVDIQYF
clone_size: few; j_call: TRBJ2-4; d_call: -; v_call: TRBV3-1; cdr3_nt: TGTGCCAGCAGCCTTAACCGACACGGGAACATTCAGTACTTC; cdr3_aa: CASSLNRHGNIQYF
clone_size: many; j_call: TRBJ2-3; d_call: -; v_call: TRBV3-1; cdr3_nt: TGTGCCAGCAGCCAAGATGGGGGTGGAGATACGCAGTATTTT; cdr3_aa: CASSQDGGGDTQYF
clone_size: few; j_call: TRBJ1-1; d_call: -; v_call: TRBV5-1; cdr3_nt: TGCGCCACCAGAGGGTCGCCGGGGGAATTCCTTGAAGCTTTCTTT; cdr3_aa: CATRGSPGEFLEAFF
clone_size: -; j_call: TRBJ1-2; d_call: -; v_call: TRBV7-2; cdr3_nt: TGTGCCAGCAGCCTCCTATGGGGTGCCGTTTATGGCTACACCTTC; cdr3_aa: CASSLLWGAVYGYTF
clone_size: few; j_call: TRBJ1-2; d_call: TRBD1; v_call: TRBV9; cdr3_nt: TGTGCCAGCAGCGTCGCGGGACAGGGGGACTCTAACTATGGCTACACCTTC; cdr3_aa: CASSVAGQGDSNYGYTF
clone_size: -; j_call: TRBJ1-5; d_call: -; v_call: TRBV2; cdr3_nt: TGTGCCAGCAGTGAGCAACGTAGCGATCAGCCCCAGCATTTT; cdr3_aa: CASSEQRSDQPQHF
clone_size: -; j_call: TRBJ1-1; d_call: TRBD1; v_call: TRBV25-1; cdr3_nt: TGTGCCAGCAGTGCTTGGGACAGGGCCCACACTGAAGCTTTCTTT; cdr3_aa: CASSAWDRAHTEAFF
clone_size: many; j_call: TRBJ2-3; d_call: -; v_call: TRBV5-8; cdr3_nt: TGTGCCAGCAGCTTGGGTGAAGGCAGCACAGATACGCAGTATTTT; cdr3_aa: CASSLGEGSTDTQYF
clone_size: -; j_call: TRBJ2-2; d_call: -; v_call: TRBV6-5; cdr3_nt: TGTGCCAGCAGTTACCTCAGAACGAACACCGGGGAGCTGTTTTTT; cdr3_aa: CASSYLRTNTGELFF
clone_size: many; j_call: TRBJ2-7; d_call: TRBD1; v_call: TRBV4-1; cdr3_nt: TGCGCCAGCAGCCAGCGTGGGACAGAGACAGGCGAGCAGTACTTC; cdr3_aa: CASSQRGTETGEQYF